One sample yielded the 21 T cell receptor beta chains listed below, sequenced in a study of blood T cell repertoires in COVID-19. Assay: immunoSEQ multiplex PCR; the TCRdb copy retains only in-frame clones and omits some. The repertoire has approximately 150,000 clones, around 81% of them found once; the top ten carry approximately 10%. What was sequenced was peripheral blood. The receptors come from a man in his 60s with active or convalescent COVID-19.

The chain links TRBV7-9 to TRBJ2-1; no clear D gene. This CDR3 contains 12 residues. Germline lookup yields CDR1 SEHNR and CDR2 FQNEAQ (reference sequence). Trimming shortened V by 5 bases and J by 7 bases, and 9 bases separated the two germline ends. CDR3: CASSRVQNEQFF. The CDR3 region has the DNA TGTGCCAGCAGCCGCGTGCAAAATGAGCAGTTCTTC.

This clone was observed once. The genes are TRBV27 and TRBJ1-5, with D possibly being TRBD1 (6 bases). The ends were cut back, 3 bases at V and 3 bases at J, with 9 bases in the middle. The CDR3 consists of 14 residues. Germline V CDR1 and CDR2: MNHEY, SMNVEV (reference sequence). In nucleotides, the CDR3 is TGTGCCAGCAGTTTCTCAGGGGCCAATCAGCCCCAGCATTTT. Encoded protein: CASSFSGANQPQHF.

V and J are TRBV13 and TRBJ2-1; 10 bases are shared with TRBD2. Trimming cost V 6 bases and J 0 bases; bases outside gene matches: 8. Per the germline V gene, CDR1 is PRHDT and CDR2 is FYEKMQ (reference sequence). The length of the CDR3 is 17 residues. CDR3 DNA: TGTGCCAGCAGTCTAACCGGGACTAGCGTCTCCTACAATGAGCAGTTCTTC. It translates to CASSLTGTSVSYNEQFF.

J is TRBJ1-1 and V is TRBV19; D unresolved. Germline lookup yields CDR1 LNHDA and CDR2 SQIVND (reference sequence). V was shortened by 2 bases and J by 7 bases, with 17 bases between the two germline ends. The length of the CDR3 is 15 residues. The CDR3 DNA sequence: TGTGCCAGTAGTATAAAGGCCCCCCGGACTGGTGAAGCTTTCTTT. It translates to CASSIKAPRTGEAFF.

The chain recombines TRBV9 with TRBJ1-5, with TRBD1 as a possible D gene (5 bases). Germline values: CDR1 SGDLS, CDR2 YYNGEE. There are 12 residues in the CDR3. The V end was cut by 7 bases, the J end by 7 bases, with 12 bases between. The CDR3 sequence is CASGPGNQPQHF. The CDR3 DNA is TGTGCCAGCGGACCAGGGAACCAGCCCCAGCATTTT.

V and J are TRBV18 and TRBJ2-4; the match to TRBD1 covers 7 bases. With V trimmed by 7 bases and J by 6 bases, 6 bases remained unmatched. Germline CDR1 is KGHSH and CDR2 is LQKENI. This CDR3 has 13 residues. In DNA, the CDR3 is TGTGCCAGCTTGACAGGGAGTGGAAACATTCAGTACTTC. Translation gives CASLTGSGNIQYF.

The V call is TRBV6-1, the J call TRBJ1-5; D is uncertain. Trimming stripped 3 bases from V and 4 bases from J, with 7 bases between. Germline V CDR1 and CDR2: MNHNS, SASEGT. The CDR3 is 13 amino acids. CDR3 amino acids: CASSDWQNQPQHF. In DNA, the CDR3 is TGTGCCAGCAGTGATTGGCAGAATCAGCCCCAGCATTTT.

The chain is built from TRBV15 and TRBJ2-7; D is perhaps TRBD1 (7 bases). This CDR3 is built from 16 residues. Germline lookup yields CDR1 LNHNV and CDR2 YYDKDF (reference sequence). The V and J ends lost 5 bases and 0 bases respectively, with 17 bases between them. The CDR3 DNA reads TGTGCCACCAGCCCCGACAGGGCGGGGAGCTCCTACGAGCAGTACTTC. It is translated as CATSPDRAGSSYEQYF.

This clone was counted once. The CDR3 spells CSEYTGGYGYTF. Written as DNA, the CDR3 is TGCAGCGAGTATACAGGGGGCTATGGCTACACCTTC. The gene calls are TRBV29-1 and TRBJ1-2; TRBD1 agrees at 8 bases. Looked up from germline, CDR1 is SQVTM and CDR2 is ANQGSEA. CDR3 length: 12 amino acids. The J segment lost 4 bases and the V segment lost 7 bases, leaving 5 bases of the junction unmatched.

The genes are TRBV7-2 and TRBJ1-5; weak D call: TRBD1 (5 bases). Germline loops: CDR1 SGHTA, CDR2 FQGNSA. Deletions cut 0 bases from V and 1 base from J, with 10 bases between. This CDR3 is built from 16 residues. CDR3 sequence reads: CASSLAGANSNQPQHF. The CDR3 DNA sequence: TGTGCCAGCAGCTTAGCTGGGGCCAACAGCAATCAGCCCCAGCATTTT.

The V gene is TRBV5-4, the J gene TRBJ1-4; D is unresolved. The CDR3 length is 14 residues. With 1 base removed from V and 5 bases from J, the gap between germline ends came to 9 bases. Looked up from germline, CDR1 is SGHNT and CDR2 is YYREEE (reference sequence). In DNA form, the CDR3 reads TGTGCCAGCAGCTTGAAACAGAGCAATGAAAAACTGTTTTTT. Translated: CASSLKQSNEKLFF.

Turning to this clone: Given the absence of the conserved phenylalanine or tryptophan at the CDR3 end, a read error is likely. No DNA is shown, since the ends of the CDR3 on it are uncertain; the CDR3 is the one TCRdb lists. V is TRBV23-1 and J is TRBJ1-1; the table assigns TRBD1, which was not confirmed against the DNA. TRBV23-1 counts as an open reading frame of uncertain function. The CDR3 has 14 residues if both end residues are counted. This CDR3 reads CASSHPLGTGPTLL.

The CDR3 here is CASSQGTVVLQAFF. In nucleotides, the CDR3 is TGTGCCAGCAGCCAAGGGACAGTGGTACTTCAAGCTTTCTTT. V and J are TRBV3-1 (or the pseudogene TRBV3-2) and TRBJ1-1; perhaps TRBD1 as D (6 bases). The V gene's germline CDR1 is LGHDT and CDR2 YNNKEL (reference sequence). V was clipped by 1 base and J by 9 bases, with 15 bases between them. This CDR3 region has 14 residues.

The CDR3 protein is CASSLPVAGLGVNEQFF. The CDR3 DNA reads TGTGCCAGCAGTTTACCGGTAGCGGGCCTGGGGGTCAATGAGCAGTTCTTC. This chain connects TRBV28 to TRBJ2-1; 7 nucleotides match TRBD2. The CDR3 is 17 residues long. Germline V gene sequence: CDR1 MDHEN, CDR2 SYDVKM. Trimming removed 2 bases from V and 6 bases from J; junction bases left unmatched: 13.

The gene calls are TRBV7-9 and TRBJ2-2, with 13 bases matching TRBD2. This CDR3 region has 19 residues. The V segment lost 3 bases and the J segment 4 bases; nucleotides outside the gene matches: 11. Germline assignment: CDR1 SEHNR and CDR2 FQNEAQ (reference sequence). The CDR3 region has the DNA TGTGCCAGCAGCTTTTTTCAACCGGGACTAGCGGGGTCCACCGGGGAGCTGTTTTTT. Its protein product is CASSFFQPGLAGSTGELFF. Full variable domain (outside the CDR3, taken from reference TRBV7-9 and TRBJ2-2): DTGVSQNPRHKITKRGQNVTFRCDPISEHNRLYWYRQTLGQGPEFLTYFQNEAQLEKSRLLSDRFSAERPKGSFSTLEIQRTEQGDSAMYLCASSFFQPGLAGSTGELFFGEGSRLTVL.

V and J are TRBV10-3 and TRBJ2-5, with D unresolved. The CDR3 runs to 13 residues. V lost 6 bases to trimming and J lost 2 bases, with 10 bases between them. Looked up from germline, CDR1 is ENHRY and CDR2 is SYGVKD. CDR3 amino acids: CAISANSQETQYF. The DNA of the CDR3 is TGTGCCATCAGCGCGAATTCACAAGAGACCCAGTACTTC.

V usage is TRBV2 and J usage is TRBJ2-1, with 15 bases lining up with TRBD2. J gave up 10 bases and V 5 bases, and 6 bases lay outside the gene matches. The CDR3 runs to 15 residues. CDR1 is SNHLY, CDR2 FYNNEI, per germline. The CDR3 is CASSRTSGRAGEQFF. In DNA form, the CDR3 reads TGTGCCAGCAGTCGGACTAGCGGGAGGGCCGGGGAGCAGTTCTTC. Full variable domain (outside the CDR3, taken from reference TRBV2 and TRBJ2-1): EPEVTQTPSHQVTQMGQEVILRCVPISNHLYFYWYRQILGQKVEFLVSFYNNEISEKSEIFDDQFSVERPDGSNFTLKIRSTKLEDSAMYFCASSRTSGRAGEQFFGPGTRLTVL.

The rearrangement links TRBV5-4 to TRBJ1-1; 8 bases match TRBD1. Germline CDR1 SGHNT, CDR2 YYREEE (reference sequence). CDR3 length equals 15 residues. V lost 3 bases, J lost 0 bases, and 4 bases stayed unmatched. CDR3 DNA: TGTGCCAGCAGCTCCGGGACAGGCCTGAACACTGAAGCTTTCTTT. Protein: CASSSGTGLNTEAFF.

The genes are TRBV7-6 and TRBJ1-2; 7 bases are shared with TRBD1. Per the germline V gene, CDR1 is SGHVS and CDR2 is FNYEAQ. J was trimmed by 4 bases and V by 5 bases; bases with no gene match: 13. CDR3 size: 16 residues. This CDR3 is CASSPGQLANLYGYTF. CDR3 DNA: TGTGCCAGCAGCCCGGGACAGCTGGCGAACCTCTATGGCTACACCTTC.

The rearrangement uses TRBV6-5 and TRBJ2-7, with D tentatively TRBD1 (7 bases). This CDR3 comprises 15 residues. The V gene's germline CDR1 is MNHEY and CDR2 SVGAGI. V lost 0 bases to trimming and J lost 3 bases, with 12 bases between them. In DNA form, the CDR3 reads TGTGCCAGCAGTTACTCGGCGGGACAGAACTACGAGCAGTACTTC. Its translation: CASSYSAGQNYEQYF.

There are a few counts of this clone. The chain couples TRBV2 to TRBJ1-1; D perhaps matches TRBD1 (5 bases). The CDR3 totals 13 residues. Germline CDR1 reads SNHLY; CDR2 reads FYNNEI. V was cut by 7 bases and J by 1 base, with 10 bases left in between. CDR3 sequence: CASIQDRNTEAFF. The CDR3 bases are TGTGCCAGCATCCAAGACAGGAACACTGAAGCTTTCTTT.